The next 20 T cell receptor beta chains were all read from a single sample in a study of T-cell reconstitution after alpha-beta-depleted transplantation in children. Unique molecular identifiers were incorporated during preparation of the TCRbeta library. TCRdb redid the calling of the PCR reads with MiXCR, one entry per CDR3 protein. The sample includes around 440,000 distinct CDR3 sequences, about 11% seen only once; the top ten take 2% to 2.5%. The specimen comprised PBMCs, sampled before TCRalphabeta/CD19-depleted stem cell transplant. The receptors shown here come from a child younger than 10 with inherited bone marrow failure, due to receive a stem cell transplant.

This clonotype was seen more than once but under ten times. The chain links TRBV11-2 to TRBJ2-5; D perhaps matches TRBD2 (6 bases). The germline CDR1 and CDR2 sequences are SGHAT and FQNNGV. The CDR3 is 15 amino acids. The V gene lost 2 bases and the J gene lost 5 bases, with 15 bases spanning the gap. CDR3 in DNA: TGTGCCAGCAGCTTAAGCGGACTACCGCGGGAGACCCAGTACTTC. It is translated as CASSLSGLPRETQYF.

This clonotype was observed many times. The chain carries TRBV5-1 and TRBJ2-3, with TRBD2 as a possible D gene (6 bases). The length of the CDR3 is 15 residues. The germline V gene encodes CDR1 SGHRS and CDR2 YFSETQ. Trimming pared 2 bases from V and 2 bases from J, leaving 12 bases between. CDR3 residues: CASSFGAGSTDTQYF. CDR3 nucleotides: TGCGCCAGCAGCTTTGGTGCGGGATCCACAGATACGCAGTATTTT.

J is TRBJ1-2 and V is TRBV7-9, with a tentative D call TRBD1 (6 bases). Germline loops: CDR1 SEHNR, CDR2 FQNEAQ (reference sequence). The CDR3 totals 16 residues. Between the trimmed V and J ends, which lost 5 bases and 0 bases, there was a span of 16 bases. CDR3 DNA sequence: TGTGCCAGCAGCCCACAAGGACAGCCTACTAACTATGGCTACACCTTC. It encodes CASSPQGQPTNYGYTF.

This clonotype showed up many times. The CDR3 reads CASSLMPDTQYF. The CDR3 DNA sequence: TGTGCCAGCAGCTTAATGCCAGATACGCAGTATTTT. The V and J genes are TRBV7-2 and TRBJ2-3; D uncertain. Germline assignment: CDR1 SGHTA and CDR2 FQGNSA. V was clipped by 2 bases and J by 4 bases, with 4 bases between them. This CDR3 has 12 amino acids.

In its sample, this clonotype was seen many times. For the CDR3, the DNA is TGTGCCAGCAGCCTTACAGGGTACGGGGAGCTGTTTTTT. Translated: CASSLTGYGELFF. The genes are TRBV28 and TRBJ2-2; D is possibly TRBD1 (6 bases). V dropped 6 bases and J dropped 7 bases, with 12 bases sitting between them. Germline CDR1 reads MDHEN; CDR2 reads SYDVKM. CDR3 size: 13 residues.

This clonotype occurred many times. In DNA, the CDR3 is TGCAGTGCTAGAGATAGGTATCGGGGATGGGAACAGCCCCAGCATTTT. It is translated as CSARDRYRGWEQPQHF. This rearrangement joins TRBV20-1 to TRBJ1-5; D gene uncertain. V gave up 0 bases and J gave up 7 bases, with 19 bases separating them. Germline CDR1 reads DFQATT; CDR2 reads SNEGSKA (reference sequence). This CDR3 contains 16 residues.

The chain combines TRBV10-3 with TRBJ2-3; D unclear. The CDR3 loop spans 13 amino acids. Germline V gene sequence: CDR1 ENHRY, CDR2 SYGVKD. V dropped 3 bases and J dropped 0 bases, with 4 bases sitting between them. The CDR3 bases are TGTGCCATCAGTGATACTAGCACAGATACGCAGTATTTT. As protein: CAISDTSTDTQYF.

This clonotype appeared many times. V is TRBV5-1 and J is TRBJ1-5; D call uncertain. The CDR3 length is 14 residues. Trimming pared 1 base from V and 4 bases from J, leaving 9 bases between. The germline V gene has CDR1 SGHRS and CDR2 YFSETQ. CDR3 sequence: CASSLLGENQPQHF. The CDR3 nucleotides are TGCGCCAGCAGCTTGCTCGGAGAAAATCAGCCCCAGCATTTT. Combining the CDR3 with reference TRBV5-1 and TRBJ1-5 gives the whole variable domain KAGVTQTPRYLIKTRGQQVTLSCSPISGHRSVSWYQQTPGQGLQFLFEYFSETQRNKGNFPGRFSGRQFSNSRSEMNVSTLELGDSALYLCASSLLGENQPQHFGDGTRLSIL.

This clonotype was recorded at least ten times. The V and J genes are TRBV6-5 and TRBJ2-1; 8 positions agree with TRBD1. Germline V gene lookup returns CDR1 MNHEY and CDR2 SVGAGI. The trim removed 2 bases at V and 5 bases at J, leaving 5 bases unmatched. This CDR3 region has 15 residues. The CDR3 DNA sequence: TGTGCCAGCAGTTACCCCGGGACAGGCCACAATGAGCAGTTCTTC. It yields the protein CASSYPGTGHNEQFF.

This clonotype was detected a few times. This chain uses TRBV5-1 with TRBJ2-3; 14 bases map to TRBD2. The CDR3 contains 15 residues. V trimming: 5 bases; J trimming: 6 bases; junction bases outside the gene matches: 5. The germline V gene encodes CDR1 SGHRS and CDR2 YFSETQ. In DNA form, the CDR3 reads TGCGCCAGCAGAGGACTAGCGGGAGGATGGGATACGCAGTATTTT. Translated, it gives CASRGLAGGWDTQYF.

V usage is TRBV6-1 and J usage is TRBJ2-3, with 9 bases identical to TRBD2. The trim removed 8 bases at V and 8 bases at J, leaving 8 bases unmatched. Germline V CDR1 and CDR2: MNHNS, SASEGT. This CDR3 region has 13 residues. In nucleotides, the CDR3 is TGTGCCAGCCGCGCGGGAGGGCCCGGTACGCAGTATTTT. Protein product: CASRAGGPGTQYF.

This chain connects TRBV6-5 to TRBJ2-1; D gene ambiguous. This CDR3 region has 12 residues. The germline CDR1 and CDR2 sequences are MNHEY and SVGAGI. The V and J ends lost 2 bases and 10 bases respectively, with 9 bases between them. The CDR3 DNA follows: TGTGCCAGCAGTTACCCCACCCCCGAGCAGTTCTTC. Amino acids: CASSYPTPEQFF.

The chain is built from TRBV11-2 and TRBJ2-3, with TRBD2 as a possible D gene (5 bases). The CDR3 has 12 residues. V was clipped by 4 bases and J by 14 bases, with 16 bases between them. The germline CDR1 and CDR2 sequences are SGHAT and FQNNGV. CDR3: CASSYRSAGAYF. For the CDR3, the DNA is TGTGCCAGCAGCTACAGATCGGCGGGTGCGTATTTT.

V gene TRBV18 combines with J gene TRBJ1-6; 7 bases match TRBD1. The CDR3 totals 14 residues. Germline-derived CDR1 and CDR2 are KGHSH and LQKENI. With 2 bases clipped from V and 8 bases from J, the junction kept 3 bases outside the gene matches. In DNA form, the CDR3 reads TGTGCCAGCTCACCAACCACAGGGGATTCACCCCTCCACTTT. Translation gives CASSPTTGDSPLHF. Full variable domain (missing parts from reference TRBV18 and TRBJ1-6): NAGVMQNPRHLVRRRGQEARLRCSPMKGHSHVYWYRQLPEEGLKFMVYLQKENIIDESGMPKERFSAEFPKEGPSILRIQQVVRGDSAAYFCASSPTTGDSPLHFGNGTRLTVT.

This chain connects TRBV5-1 to TRBJ2-1; 9 nucleotides line up with TRBD2. Germline CDR1 reads SGHRS; CDR2 reads YFSETQ. The CDR3 contains 17 residues. V trimming: 0 bases; J trimming: 5 bases; junction bases outside the gene matches: 9. The CDR3: CASSLVAGVVLDNEQFF. DNA for the CDR3: TGCGCCAGCAGCTTGGTAGCGGGAGTCGTTTTAGACAATGAGCAGTTCTTC.

The rearrangement joins TRBV9 to TRBJ2-1; the D is unclear. The V gene's germline CDR1 is SGDLS and CDR2 YYNGEE. V was cut by 0 bases and J by 3 bases, with 13 bases left in between. The CDR3 has 16 residues. The CDR3 sequence is CASSVAQAPGYNEQFF. CDR3 nucleotide sequence: TGTGCCAGCAGCGTAGCCCAGGCCCCAGGCTACAATGAGCAGTTCTTC. Looking up the rest from reference TRBV9 and TRBJ2-1 gives the full variable domain: DSGVTQTPKHLITATGQRVTLRCSPRSGDLSVYWYQQSLDQGLQFLIQYYNGEERAKGNILERFSAQQFPDLHSELNLSSLELGDSALYFCASSVAQAPGYNEQFFGPGTRLTVL.

J is TRBJ2-6 and V is TRBV5-1; D is unresolved. The V gene's germline CDR1 is SGHRS and CDR2 YFSETQ. Trimming shortened V by 2 bases and J by 0 bases, and 12 bases separated the two germline ends. The CDR3 runs 17 residues. The CDR3 is CASSFRPSDSGANVLTF. CDR3 nucleotide sequence: TGCGCCAGCAGCTTCAGGCCCTCCGACTCTGGGGCCAACGTCCTGACTTTC.

Many counts were recorded for this clonotype. The V call is TRBV24-1, the J call TRBJ2-3, with 10 bases identical to TRBD2. This CDR3 has 16 amino acids. After removal of 4 bases from V and 6 bases from J, the junction contained 9 bases not matched to a gene. The V gene's germline CDR1 is KGHDR and CDR2 SFDVKD. The CDR3 DNA is TGTGCCACCAGTGACAACCTAGCGGGAGAGTTCGATACGCAGTATTTT. It encodes CATSDNLAGEFDTQYF.

This clonotype has ten or more counts. The J gene is TRBJ1-1, the V gene TRBV9, with D tentatively TRBD1 (5 bases). This CDR3 has 15 residues. Trimming removed 4 bases from V and 3 bases from J, with 16 bases in between. CDR1 and CDR2 from the germline V gene are SGDLS and YYNGEE. CDR3 in DNA: TGTGCCAGCAGCCCATGGACGGGGGAATACACTGAAGCTTTCTTT. It codes for CASSPWTGEYTEAFF.

A few counts support this clonotype. This chain links TRBV4-3 with TRBJ2-1, with D possibly matching TRBD1 (6 bases). The germline V gene has CDR1 LGHNA and CDR2 YSLEER. The CDR3 is 17 amino acids. With 2 bases removed from V and 12 bases from J, the gap between germline ends came to 26 bases. In DNA form, the CDR3 reads TGCGCCAGCAGCCAACTCCAGGGGCCGATCTCCAACACGGGGCAGTTCTTC. Translated: CASSQLQGPISNTGQFF.